This T cell receptor (beta chain) is drawn from a study of human CD8 memory T cell subsets. Study findings and constraints: The stem-like memory and precursor exhausted T cell populations displayed similarly high diversity, which was not the case for effector memory cells.

Production of TCR beta libraries used UMI-labeled 5' RACE as the method. TCRdb re-called the 5' RACE reads and shows each CDR3 protein once, DNA omitted. This specimen shows 5,600 or so distinct CDR3 sequences; the ten leading clones hold about 35%. This CDR3 has 14 amino acids. Of note for this clonotype: Its antigen is still unknown.

The TCR originated in a human donor in good health. This sequence joins TRBV12-3 or TRBV12-4 and TRBJ2-3; TCRdb designates TRBD1, a call that cannot be tested without DNA. Sequences were obtained from CD8+ effector memory T cells (TEM) sorted from PBMCs. The sample's subset: effector memory CD8 T cells, CCR7- CD45RO+ CD95+. The CDR3 here is CASSLGQAISNQYF.